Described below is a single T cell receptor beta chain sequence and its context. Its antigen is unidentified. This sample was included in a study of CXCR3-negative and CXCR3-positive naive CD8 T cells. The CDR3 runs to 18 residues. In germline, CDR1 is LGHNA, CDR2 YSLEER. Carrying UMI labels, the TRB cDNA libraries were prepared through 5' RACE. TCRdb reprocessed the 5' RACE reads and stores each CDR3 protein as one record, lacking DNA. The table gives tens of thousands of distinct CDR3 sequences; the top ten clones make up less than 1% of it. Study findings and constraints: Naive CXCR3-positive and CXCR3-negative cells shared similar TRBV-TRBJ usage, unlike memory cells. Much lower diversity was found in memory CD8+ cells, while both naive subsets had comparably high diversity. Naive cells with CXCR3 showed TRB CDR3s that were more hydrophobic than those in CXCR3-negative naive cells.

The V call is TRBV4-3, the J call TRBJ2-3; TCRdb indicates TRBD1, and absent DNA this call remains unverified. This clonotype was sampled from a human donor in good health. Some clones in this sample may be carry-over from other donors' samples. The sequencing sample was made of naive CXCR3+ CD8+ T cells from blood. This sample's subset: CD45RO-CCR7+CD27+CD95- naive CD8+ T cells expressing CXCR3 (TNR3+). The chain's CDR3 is CASSQDGAGTASTDTQYF.